This record concerns one TCR beta chain sequence. What it recognizes is unknown. The sample is drawn from a study of T cell responses to AZD1222 COVID-19 vaccine. Generated by immunoSEQ multiplex PCR, the TCRdb table keeps only in-frame clones and is missing some. The sample shows around 100,000 clones, approximately 90% of them seen only once. Study findings and constraints: The sample set comprised mostly white British donors with more females, and clonal diversity was possibly underestimated. When two AZD1222 doses had been given, Spike-specific TCR breadth and depth rose.

Germline CDR1 is ENHRY and CDR2 is SYGVKD. V was clipped by 2 bases and J by 10 bases, with 9 bases between them. This CDR3 comprises 12 residues. This sample comprised peripheral blood, obtained on day 0 of AZD1222 vaccination. V usage is TRBV10-3 and J usage is TRBJ2-1; D uncertain. This TCR came from an adult in good health. The CDR3 DNA reads as TGTGCCATCAGTGAGGCGCCAATAGAGCAGTTCTTC. Translation: CAISEAPIEQFF.